The clone carrying this TCR beta chain was recorded at least ten times. Its target is unknown. The data are from a study of Graves' ophthalmopathy and Graves' hyperthyroidism. The trim removed 3 bases at V and 8 bases at J, leaving 4 bases unmatched. Germline lookup yields CDR1 SNHLY and CDR2 FYNNEI. This CDR3 is 14 amino acids long. Findings of the study overall: A 13-signature model separated ophthalmopathy from stable hyperthyroidism, 87.88% sensitivity, 65% to 82% specificity.

The TCR beta CDR3 regions underwent amplification from RNA transcripts. Following a first-round RT-PCR that used HTBI primers, a second-round multiplex PCR was carried out. TCRdb re-called the multiplex PCR reads with MiXCR, one entry per CDR3 protein. The sample records hundreds of thousands of distinct CDR3 sequences, 20% to 25% being singletons. Certain patients were not enrolled. These were patients with other autoimmune diseases, uncontrolled infections, pregnancy or lactation. PBMCs stemmed from more than 9.5 ml of fresh peripheral blood. This chain connects TRBV2 to TRBJ1-6; 7 nucleotides match TRBD1. The source of this sequence is a woman aged 18-29 years with stable Graves' hyperthyroidism. Some clones in this sample may be carry-over from other donors' samples. Sequencing used peripheral blood. This CDR3 reads CASSDSTGDSPLHF. The CDR3 DNA follows: TGTGCCAGCAGTGATTCTACAGGGGATTCACCCCTCCACTTT. Together with reference TRBV2 and TRBJ1-6, the CDR3 gives the full variable domain: EPEVTQTPSHQVTQMGQEVILRCVPISNHLYFYWYRQILGQKVEFLVSFYNNEISEKSEIFDDQFSVERPDGSNFTLKIRSTKLEDSAMYFCASSDSTGDSPLHFGNGTRLTVT.